The next 30 T cell receptor beta chains were all read from a single sample in a study of post-analysis software for immune sequencing data. Study-level points and caveats: TRBV5-6, TRBV5-1 and TRBV20-1 were among 4 or 5 TRBV segments more frequent in patients than controls.

Incorporated into the TCR beta cDNA libraries were unique molecular identifiers, which served to reduce PCR and sequencing biases. TCRdb re-called the PCR reads through MiXCR, storing one row per CDR3 protein. The sample contains approximately 730,000 distinct CDR3 sequences, about 32% of which appear only once. These receptors have no known antigen. Input material: blood. These receptors were obtained from a girl between 5 and 17 years old with multiple sclerosis.

CDR3 nucleotide sequence: TGTGCCAGCAGTTTCTGGGAGGGGAAATATGGCTACACCTTC. Translation: CASSFWEGKYGYTF. This chain links TRBV12-3 or TRBV12-4 with TRBJ1-2; maybe TRBD1 (5 bases). This CDR3 has 14 residues. The V gene lost 3 bases and the J gene lost 5 bases, with 13 bases spanning the gap.

The chain joins TRBV15 to TRBJ1-1; D is unresolved. The CDR3 runs to 14 residues. Germline-derived CDR1 and CDR2 are LNHNV and YYDKDF (reference sequence). Trimming shortened V by 5 bases and J by 6 bases, and 16 bases separated the two germline ends. This chain's CDR3 is CATSHQTGVPEAFF. In DNA form, the CDR3 reads TGTGCCACCAGCCACCAAACCGGGGTGCCTGAAGCTTTCTTT.

The rearrangement links TRBV7-9 to TRBJ2-3; 7 nucleotides line up with TRBD1. The CDR3 totals 15 residues. The germline CDR1 and CDR2 sequences are SEHNR and FQNEAQ (reference sequence). V shed 5 bases, J shed 2 bases, and the junction held 7 bases outside the gene matches. In DNA, the CDR3 is TGTGCCAGCAGCCCTGGAGGACAGGCCACAGATACGCAGTATTTT. It translates to CASSPGGQATDTQYF. Combining the CDR3 with reference TRBV7-9 and TRBJ2-3 gives the whole variable domain DTGVSQNPRHKITKRGQNVTFRCDPISEHNRLYWYRQTLGQGPEFLTYFQNEAQLEKSRLLSDRFSAERPKGSFSTLEIQRTEQGDSAMYLCASSPGGQATDTQYFGPGTRLTVL.

This clonotype was seen a handful of times. The chain joins TRBV13 to TRBJ2-2, with D tentatively TRBD1 (5 bases). V lost 3 bases to trimming and J lost 0 bases, with 8 bases between them. The CDR3 has 15 amino acids. Looked up from germline, CDR1 is PRHDT and CDR2 is FYEKMQ (reference sequence). CDR3 nucleotide sequence: TGTGCCAGCAGCTTTGGGGCCACGAACACCGGGGAGCTGTTTTTT. Its protein is CASSFGATNTGELFF.

CDR3 residues: CATSRTGAGGNQPQHF. The CDR3 DNA reads TGTGCCACCAGCAGAACGGGAGCAGGGGGTAATCAGCCCCAGCATTTT. The chain employs TRBV15 and TRBJ1-5; TRBD1 aligns across 7 bases. Germline CDR1 and CDR2: LNHNV and YYDKDF (reference sequence). This CDR3 is 16 amino acids long. Trimming at V came to 2 bases and at J to 4 bases, leaving 8 bases not matched to a gene.

Comment on this clonotype: A much bigger clone sits one base away, suggesting this may be a read error. The chain carries TRBV29-1 and TRBJ2-7; TRBD1 aligns across 9 bases. V lost 7 bases and J lost 7; bases outside the gene matches: 11. The CDR3 runs 13 residues. The germline V gene encodes CDR1 SQVTM and CDR2 ANQGSEA. The CDR3 is CSAPDRGGYEQYF. CDR3 DNA sequence: TGCAGCGCCCCGGACAGGGGTGGCTATGAGCAGTACTTC.

This clonotype was detected once. The rearrangement joins TRBV9 to TRBJ1-1, with D perhaps TRBD1 (5 bases). The CDR3 totals 16 residues. CDR1 and CDR2 from the germline V gene are SGDLS and YYNGEE. The V gene lost 5 bases and the J gene lost 3 bases, with 20 bases spanning the gap. The chain's CDR3 is CASSRGTTREDTEAFF. Written as DNA, the CDR3 is TGTGCCAGCAGTCGAGGGACTACGAGGGAAGACACTGAAGCTTTCTTT.

The CDR3 reads CASSPAASRYNEQFF. CDR3 bases: TGTGCCAGCAGCCCCGCTGCTAGCCGTTACAATGAGCAGTTCTTC. The chain combines TRBV28 with TRBJ2-1; possible D gene TRBD2, 5 bases. Looked up from germline, CDR1 is MDHEN and CDR2 is SYDVKM. The CDR3 covers 15 residues. Trimming pared 6 bases from V and 4 bases from J, leaving 16 bases between. The variable domain in full, completed from reference TRBV28 and TRBJ2-1, reads DVKVTQSSRYLVKRTGEKVFLECVQDMDHENMFWYRQDPGLGLRLIYFSYDVKMKEKGDIPEGYSVSREKKERFSLILESASTNQTSMYLCASSPAASRYNEQFFGPGTRLTVL.

The chain combines TRBV21-1 with TRBJ1-2; the D call of TRBD1 is as the table states it, not checked on the DNA. TRBV21-1 is reported as a pseudogene. The CDR3 spans 16 residues. This CDR3 reads CASLGRDREGNYGYTF. The CDR3 DNA follows: TGTGCCAGCCTAGGCCGGGACAGGGAGGGGAACTATGGCTACACCTTC.

This chain joins TRBV20-1 and TRBJ2-5, with unresolved D. The J call may be wrong; the DNA end is better matched by TRBJ2-7. Germline CDR1 and CDR2: DFQATT and SNEGSKA (reference sequence). The CDR3 is 13 amino acids. This CDR3 reads CSAPTLKTSEQYF. Here the CDR3 DNA reads TGCAGTGCACCTACGCTTAAGACTTCCGAGCAGTACTTC.

This clonotype showed up just once. This chain uses TRBV20-1 with TRBJ2-1; the D is unclear. Germline V gene data show CDR1 as DFQATT and CDR2 as SNEGSKA (reference sequence). This CDR3 region has 13 residues. The V end lost 5 bases, the J end lost 0 bases, and 8 bases lay between the germline ends. The CDR3 sequence: CSAGDISYNEQFF. The CDR3 DNA is TGCAGTGCTGGGGATATCTCCTACAATGAGCAGTTCTTC.

The rearrangement links TRBV9 to TRBJ2-3; no clear D. V shed 0 bases and J shed 0 bases, with 14 bases lying between them. There are 17 residues in the CDR3. CDR1 is SGDLS and CDR2 is YYNGEE in the germline V gene. CDR3 bases: TGTGCCAGCAGCGTAGTGTCAGCGCTACCTAGCACAGATACGCAGTATTTT. Its translation is CASSVVSALPSTDTQYF.

This clonotype occurred once. Compared with germline, one end of the junction differs, possibly owing to a read error. The chain employs TRBV24-1 and TRBJ2-2; D perhaps matches TRBD2 (5 bases). The germline gives CDR1 KGHDR, CDR2 SFDVKD. This CDR3 contains 16 residues. The CDR3 sequence: CATGDLRRAGTGELFF. Here the CDR3 DNA reads TGTGCCACCGGTGATTTGCGAAGGGCGGGCACCGGGGAGCTGTTTTTT.

This rearrangement joins TRBV15 to TRBJ2-6; D tentatively fits TRBD1 or TRBD2 (5 bases each). Deletions cut 4 bases from V and 3 bases from J, with 22 bases between. The CDR3 extends over 19 amino acids. Germline-derived CDR1 and CDR2 are LNHNV and YYDKDF (reference sequence). The CDR3 nucleotides read TGTGCCACCAGCACAGTGGGGGTACAGAGGGAGCGTGGGGCCAACGTCCTGACTTTC. Protein: CATSTVGVQRERGANVLTF.

V and J are TRBV28 and TRBJ1-5; D remains unclear. CDR3 length equals 12 residues. Trimming took off 5 bases at V and 7 bases at J, with 9 bases between the two ends. Per the germline V gene, CDR1 is MDHEN and CDR2 is SYDVKM. The DNA of the CDR3 is TGTGCCAGCAGTCCTGAATGGCAGCCCCAGCATTTT. It codes for CASSPEWQPQHF.

This clonotype has just one count. The V and J genes are TRBV6-5 and TRBJ1-5, with D unresolved. The V gene lost 5 bases and the J gene lost 5 bases, with 10 bases spanning the gap. The CDR3 consists of 13 residues. In germline, CDR1 is MNHEY, CDR2 SVGAGI. CDR3 amino acids: CASSNHRDQPQHF. The CDR3 DNA follows: TGTGCCAGCAGTAACCACAGAGATCAGCCCCAGCATTTT.

The chain joins TRBV7-9 to TRBJ1-2, with D possibly TRBD1 on 6 matching bases. The V and J ends lost 3 bases and 8 bases respectively, with 31 bases between them. Germline assignment: CDR1 SEHNR and CDR2 FQNEAQ (reference sequence). The CDR3 has 19 amino acids. CDR3 amino acids: CASSFSILRGGGTPWGYTF. The DNA of the CDR3 is TGTGCCAGCAGCTTCTCGATCCTCCGGGGAGGGGGGACTCCTTGGGGCTACACCTTC. The full variable domain, rest sourced from reference TRBV7-9 and TRBJ1-2, is DTGVSQNPRHKITKRGQNVTFRCDPISEHNRLYWYRQTLGQGPEFLTYFQNEAQLEKSRLLSDRFSAERPKGSFSTLEIQRTEQGDSAMYLCASSFSILRGGGTPWGYTFGSGTRLTVV.

This clonotype was counted many times. The V call is TRBV10-1, the J call TRBJ2-1; the D gene is possibly TRBD1 (5 bases). This CDR3 has 16 residues. Germline V gene data show CDR1 as WNHNN and CDR2 as SYGVQD (reference sequence). Trimming cost V 6 bases and J 2 bases, with 17 bases left between them. CDR3 nucleotides: TGCGCCAGCAGGGGGATAGGGGCGAGCACCTACAATGAGCAGTTCTTC. It is translated as CASRGIGASTYNEQFF.

This clonotype was counted a few times. J is TRBJ2-5 and V is TRBV5-1; TRBD2 aligns across 9 bases. V shed 0 bases, J shed 2 bases, and the junction held 11 bases outside the gene matches. Per germline, CDR1 SGHRS and CDR2 YFSETQ. The CDR3 is made up of 18 amino acids. CDR3 amino acids: CASSLEGALAGLQETQYF. Here the CDR3 DNA reads TGCGCCAGCAGCTTGGAAGGGGCACTAGCGGGCCTACAAGAGACCCAGTACTTC. Combining the CDR3 with reference TRBV5-1 and TRBJ2-5 gives the whole variable domain KAGVTQTPRYLIKTRGQQVTLSCSPISGHRSVSWYQQTPGQGLQFLFEYFSETQRNKGNFPGRFSGRQFSNSRSEMNVSTLELGDSALYLCASSLEGALAGLQETQYFGPGTRLLVL.

The chain combines TRBV7-2 with TRBJ2-5; 12 bases agree with TRBD2. The end of the DNA aligns better with TRBJ2-7, so the J call may be wrong. From germline, CDR1 is SGHTA and CDR2 FQGNSA. The CDR3 is 16 amino acids. The CDR3 is CASSPRLAGVVGEQYF. The CDR3 DNA sequence: TGTGCCAGCAGCCCTCGACTAGCGGGAGTCGTAGGCGAGCAGTACTTC.

To note about this clonotype: One end of the junction is discordant with germline, which a read error may explain. The CDR3 reads CAASRGLAQGDTQYF. DNA for the CDR3: TGTGCCGCCAGCAGAGGACTAGCACAGGGGGATACGCAGTATTTT. The chain is built from TRBV15 and TRBJ2-3; a weak D match, TRBD2 (8 bases). The CDR3 is made up of 15 amino acids. CDR1 is LNHNV and CDR2 is YYDKDF in the germline V gene (reference sequence).

The chain carries TRBV10-3 and TRBJ2-5; maybe TRBD2 (5 bases). CDR3 length: 15 residues. V lost 10 bases, J lost 2 bases, and 20 bases lay in between. CDR1 and CDR2 from the germline V gene are ENHRY and SYGVKD. The CDR3 DNA is TGTGCCACCCGTGGGTCGGGGTCTAGGCAAGAGACCCAGTACTTC. Translating gives CATRGSGSRQETQYF.

The chain combines TRBV20-1 with TRBJ2-3; 11 bases align to TRBD1. V dropped 0 bases and J dropped 2; count of bases not matched to a gene: 10. The CDR3 has 18 residues. Germline V gene sequence: CDR1 DFQATT, CDR2 SNEGSKA (reference sequence). CDR3 in DNA: TGCAGTGCTAGAGATCCCGGGACAGGGGGTGGTTACACAGATACGCAGTATTTT. Protein sequence: CSARDPGTGGGYTDTQYF.

V gene TRBV29-1 combines with J gene TRBJ2-5; D remains unclear. V was pared by 4 bases and J by 5 bases, with 11 bases between. Germline V CDR1 and CDR2: SQVTM, ANQGSEA. The CDR3 loop spans 12 amino acids. The CDR3 loop reads CSVGWVGETQYF. The DNA of the CDR3 is TGCAGCGTTGGCTGGGTAGGGGAGACCCAGTACTTC.

This rearrangement joins TRBV20-1 to TRBJ2-3, with D possibly called TRBD1 or TRBD2 (5 bases each). V dropped 7 bases and J dropped 2 bases, with 13 bases sitting between them. CDR1 is DFQATT, CDR2 SNEGSKA, per germline (reference sequence). The CDR3 has 13 residues. Here the CDR3 reads CSVPGPTTDTQYF. Written as DNA, the CDR3 is TGCAGTGTCCCGGGACCAACCACAGATACGCAGTATTTT.

V is TRBV20-1 and J is TRBJ2-2; D might be TRBD1 (5 bases). With 7 bases removed from V and 2 bases from J, the gap between germline ends came to 14 bases. The germline CDR1 and CDR2 sequences are DFQATT and SNEGSKA (reference sequence). The length of the CDR3 is 14 residues. The CDR3 protein is CSVSTGRNTGELFF. The CDR3 nucleotides read TGCAGTGTTAGTACAGGAAGAAACACCGGGGAGCTGTTTTTT.

The rearrangement uses TRBV29-1 and TRBJ2-1, with 7 bases aligning to TRBD1. This CDR3 has 12 amino acids. Germline V lookup: CDR1 SQVTM, CDR2 ANQGSEA. Trimming removed 6 bases from V and 8 bases from J; junction bases left unmatched: 7. The CDR3 region has the DNA TGCAGCGTGAACAGGGGAAACGATGAGCAGTTCTTC. Translated, it gives CSVNRGNDEQFF.

The chain links TRBV24-1 to TRBJ2-3, with D possibly being TRBD2 (5 bases). Between the trimmed V and J ends, which lost 1 base and 4 bases, there was a span of 8 bases. Germline values: CDR1 KGHDR, CDR2 SFDVKD. This CDR3 is built from 14 residues. The CDR3: CATSDFGVADTQYF. The CDR3 DNA reads TGTGCCACCAGTGATTTCGGGGTCGCAGATACGCAGTATTTT.

The chain carries TRBV12-3 or TRBV12-4 and TRBJ2-7, with 8 bases fitting TRBD1. The CDR3 spans 14 residues. The V segment lost 3 bases and the J segment 3 bases; nucleotides outside the gene matches: 4. Here the CDR3 reads CASSFQGAIYEQYF. The CDR3 DNA sequence: TGTGCCAGCAGTTTCCAGGGGGCAATCTACGAGCAGTACTTC.

Only a few counts were recorded for this clonotype. The chain employs TRBV7-2 and TRBJ2-7; 10 positions agree with TRBD2. CDR1 and CDR2 from the germline V gene are SGHTA and FQGNSA. J was trimmed by 3 bases and V by 2 bases; bases with no gene match: 16. CDR3 length: 19 amino acids. The CDR3 is CASSLTASSGRGTRYEQYF. CDR3 bases: TGTGCCAGCAGCTTAACCGCGTCTAGCGGGAGAGGGACTCGCTACGAGCAGTACTTC.